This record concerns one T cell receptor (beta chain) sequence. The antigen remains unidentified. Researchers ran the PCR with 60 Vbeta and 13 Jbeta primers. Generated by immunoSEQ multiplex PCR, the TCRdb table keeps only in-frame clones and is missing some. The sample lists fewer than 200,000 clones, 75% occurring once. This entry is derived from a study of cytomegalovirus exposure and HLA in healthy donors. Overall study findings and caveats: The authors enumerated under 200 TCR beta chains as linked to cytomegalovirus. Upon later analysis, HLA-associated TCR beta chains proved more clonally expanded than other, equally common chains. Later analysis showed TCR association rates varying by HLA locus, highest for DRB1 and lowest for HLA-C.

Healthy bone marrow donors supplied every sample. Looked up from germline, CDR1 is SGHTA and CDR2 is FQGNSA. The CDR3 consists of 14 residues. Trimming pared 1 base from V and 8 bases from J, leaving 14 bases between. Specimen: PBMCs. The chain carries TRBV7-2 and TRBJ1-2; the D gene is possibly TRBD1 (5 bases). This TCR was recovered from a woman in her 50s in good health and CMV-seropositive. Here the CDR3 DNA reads TGTGCCAGCAGCTTAGGGCGGGGGAGAGGGGGCTACACCTTC. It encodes CASSLGRGRGGYTF.